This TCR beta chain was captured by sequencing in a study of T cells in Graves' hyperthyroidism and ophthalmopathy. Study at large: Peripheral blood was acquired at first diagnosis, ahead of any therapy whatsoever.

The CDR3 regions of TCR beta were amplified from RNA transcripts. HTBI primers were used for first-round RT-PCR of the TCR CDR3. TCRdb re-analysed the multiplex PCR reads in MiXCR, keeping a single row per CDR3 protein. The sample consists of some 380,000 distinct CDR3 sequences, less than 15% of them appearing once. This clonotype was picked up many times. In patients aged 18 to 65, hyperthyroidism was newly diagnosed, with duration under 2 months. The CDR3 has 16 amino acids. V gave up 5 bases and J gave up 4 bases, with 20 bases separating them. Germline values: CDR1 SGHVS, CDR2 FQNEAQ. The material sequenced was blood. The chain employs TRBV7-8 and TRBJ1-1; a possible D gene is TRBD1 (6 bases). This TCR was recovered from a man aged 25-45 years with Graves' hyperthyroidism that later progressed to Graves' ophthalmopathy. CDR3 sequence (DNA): TGTGCCAGCAGCCCCAAAGGCGGGGGGCCGGGCACTGAAGCTTTCTTT. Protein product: CASSPKGGGPGTEAFF.